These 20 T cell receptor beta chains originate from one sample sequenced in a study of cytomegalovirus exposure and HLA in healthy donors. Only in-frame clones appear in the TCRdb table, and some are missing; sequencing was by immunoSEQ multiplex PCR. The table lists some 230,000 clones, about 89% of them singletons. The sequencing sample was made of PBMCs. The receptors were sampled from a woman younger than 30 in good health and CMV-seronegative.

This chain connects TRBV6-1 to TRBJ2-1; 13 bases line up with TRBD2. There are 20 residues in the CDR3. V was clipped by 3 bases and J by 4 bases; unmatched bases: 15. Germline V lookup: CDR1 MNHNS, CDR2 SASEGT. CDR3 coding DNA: TGTGCCAGCAGTGACAGGTTTACCGGGACTAGCGGGATGGGGTACAATGAGCAGTTCTTC. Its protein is CASSDRFTGTSGMGYNEQFF.

The CDR3 loop reads CASSWTAQETQYF. DNA for the CDR3: TGCGCCAGCAGTTGGACAGCACAAGAGACCCAGTACTTC. The chain carries TRBV10-1 and TRBJ2-5, with D possibly matching TRBD1 (6 bases). Looked up from germline, CDR1 is WNHNN and CDR2 is SYGVQD (reference sequence). The CDR3 contains 13 residues. Trimming pared 5 bases from V and 2 bases from J, leaving 9 bases between.

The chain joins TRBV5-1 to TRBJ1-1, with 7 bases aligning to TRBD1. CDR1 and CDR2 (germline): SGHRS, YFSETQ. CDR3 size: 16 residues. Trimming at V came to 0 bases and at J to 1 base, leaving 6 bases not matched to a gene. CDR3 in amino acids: CASSLGQGPPNTEAFF. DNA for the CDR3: TGCGCCAGCAGCTTGGGACAGGGTCCGCCGAACACTGAAGCTTTCTTT.

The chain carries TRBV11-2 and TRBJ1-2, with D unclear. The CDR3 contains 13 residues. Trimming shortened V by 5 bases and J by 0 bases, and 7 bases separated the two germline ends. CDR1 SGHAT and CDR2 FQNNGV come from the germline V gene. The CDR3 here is CASSEGANYGYTF. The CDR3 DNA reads TGTGCCAGCAGCGAGGGTGCTAACTATGGCTACACCTTC.

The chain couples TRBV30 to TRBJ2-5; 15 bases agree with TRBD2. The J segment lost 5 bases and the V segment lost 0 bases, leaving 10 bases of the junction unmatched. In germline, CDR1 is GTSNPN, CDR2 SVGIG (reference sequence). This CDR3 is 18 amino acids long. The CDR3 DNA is TGTGCCTGGAGTGTTATACGGACTAGCGGGAGGGCCGAGGAGACCCAGTACTTC. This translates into CAWSVIRTSGRAEETQYF.

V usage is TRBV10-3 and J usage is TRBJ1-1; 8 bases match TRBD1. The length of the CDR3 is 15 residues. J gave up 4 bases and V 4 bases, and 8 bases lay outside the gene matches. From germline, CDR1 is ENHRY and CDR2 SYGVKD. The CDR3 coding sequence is TGTGCCATCAGTGGTCGGGAGACAGGGGTCACTGAAGCTTTCTTT. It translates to CAISGRETGVTEAFF.

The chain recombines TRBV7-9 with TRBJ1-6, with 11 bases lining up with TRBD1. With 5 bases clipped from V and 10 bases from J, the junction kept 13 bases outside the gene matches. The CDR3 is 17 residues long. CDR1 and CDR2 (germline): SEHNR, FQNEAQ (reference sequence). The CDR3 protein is CASSPPAGTGGRSPLHF. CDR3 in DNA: TGTGCCAGCAGCCCTCCTGCCGGGACAGGGGGGAGATCACCCCTCCACTTT. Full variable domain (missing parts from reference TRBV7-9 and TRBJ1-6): DTGVSQNPRHKITKRGQNVTFRCDPISEHNRLYWYRQTLGQGPEFLTYFQNEAQLEKSRLLSDRFSAERPKGSFSTLEIQRTEQGDSAMYLCASSPPAGTGGRSPLHFGNGTRLTVT.

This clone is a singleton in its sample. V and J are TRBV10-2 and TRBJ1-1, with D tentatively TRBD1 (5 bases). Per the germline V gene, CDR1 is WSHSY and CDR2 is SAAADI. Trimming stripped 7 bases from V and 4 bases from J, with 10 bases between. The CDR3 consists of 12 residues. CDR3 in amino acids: CASKAGGTEAFF. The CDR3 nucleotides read TGCGCCAGCAAGGCGGGGGGCACTGAAGCTTTCTTT.

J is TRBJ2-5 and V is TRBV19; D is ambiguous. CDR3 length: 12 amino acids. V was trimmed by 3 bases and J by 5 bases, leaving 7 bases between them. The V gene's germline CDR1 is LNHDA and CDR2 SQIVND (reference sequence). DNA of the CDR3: TGTGCCAGTAGTATTGGTCGGGAGACCCAGTACTTC. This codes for CASSIGRETQYF.

The CDR3 protein is CASSLQGLQETQYF. The CDR3 nucleotides are TGCGCCAGCAGCTTACAGGGTTTACAAGAGACCCAGTACTTC. The V gene is TRBV5-1, the J gene TRBJ2-5; D is possibly TRBD1 (6 bases). The CDR3 runs to 14 residues. V was cut by 2 bases and J by 2 bases, with 10 bases left in between. The germline gives CDR1 SGHRS, CDR2 YFSETQ.

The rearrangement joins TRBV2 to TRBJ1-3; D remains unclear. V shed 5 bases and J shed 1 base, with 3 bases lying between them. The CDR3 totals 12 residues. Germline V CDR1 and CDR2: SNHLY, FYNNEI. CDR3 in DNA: TGTGCCAGCAGTCCTTCTGGAAACACCATATATTTT. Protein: CASSPSGNTIYF. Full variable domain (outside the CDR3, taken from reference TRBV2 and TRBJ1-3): EPEVTQTPSHQVTQMGQEVILRCVPISNHLYFYWYRQILGQKVEFLVSFYNNEISEKSEIFDDQFSVERPDGSNFTLKIRSTKLEDSAMYFCASSPSGNTIYFGEGSWLTVV.

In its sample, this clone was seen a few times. Written as DNA, the CDR3 is TGTGCCAGCAGCCCGACCATGACTAGCGGGTGGGGGGCAGAGACCCAGTACTTC. This gives the protein CASSPTMTSGWGAETQYF. The chain carries TRBV5-6 and TRBJ2-5, with TRBD2 identical over 10 bases. Germline V lookup: CDR1 SGHDT, CDR2 YYEEEE. V shed 4 bases and J 4 bases; nucleotides not matched to a gene: 16. This CDR3 spans 18 amino acids.

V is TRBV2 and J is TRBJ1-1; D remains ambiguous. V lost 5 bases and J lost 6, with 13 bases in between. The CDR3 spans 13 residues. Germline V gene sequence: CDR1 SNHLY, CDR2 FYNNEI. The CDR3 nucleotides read TGTGCCAGCAGTTCGGAAGGGCGGGCTGAAGCTTTCTTT. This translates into CASSSEGRAEAFF.

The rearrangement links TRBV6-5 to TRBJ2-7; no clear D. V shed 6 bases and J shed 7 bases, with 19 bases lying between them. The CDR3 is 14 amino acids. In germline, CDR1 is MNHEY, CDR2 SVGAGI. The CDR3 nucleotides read TGTGCCAGCAGGACCGGGTCCCTAATATGGGAGCAGTACTTC. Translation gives CASRTGSLIWEQYF.

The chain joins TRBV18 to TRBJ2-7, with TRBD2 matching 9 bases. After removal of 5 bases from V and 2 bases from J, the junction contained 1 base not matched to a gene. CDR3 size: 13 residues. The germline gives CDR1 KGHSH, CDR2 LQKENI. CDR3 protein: CASSAGGTYEQYF. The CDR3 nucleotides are TGTGCCAGCTCAGCGGGGGGGACCTACGAGCAGTACTTC.

In DNA form, the CDR3 reads TGTGCCAGCAGTGTGGGCCATCCCTCTGGAAACACCATATATTTT. It encodes CASSVGHPSGNTIYF. This rearrangement joins TRBV2 to TRBJ1-3; no reliable D call. CDR1 is SNHLY and CDR2 is FYNNEI in the germline V gene. The CDR3 totals 15 residues. Trimming removed 4 bases from V and 0 bases from J, with 10 bases in between.

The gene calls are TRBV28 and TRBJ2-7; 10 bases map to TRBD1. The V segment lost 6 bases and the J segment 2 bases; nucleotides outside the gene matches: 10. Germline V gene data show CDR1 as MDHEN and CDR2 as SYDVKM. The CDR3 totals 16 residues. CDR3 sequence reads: CASSPIGGTGAYEQYF. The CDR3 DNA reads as TGTGCCAGCAGCCCCATAGGAGGGACAGGGGCCTACGAGCAGTACTTC.

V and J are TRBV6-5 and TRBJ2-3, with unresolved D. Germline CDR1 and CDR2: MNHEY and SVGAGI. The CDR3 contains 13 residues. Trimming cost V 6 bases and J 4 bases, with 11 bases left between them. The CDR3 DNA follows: TGTGCCAGCAGCTTAAGCGCCCCAGATACGCAGTATTTT. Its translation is CASSLSAPDTQYF.

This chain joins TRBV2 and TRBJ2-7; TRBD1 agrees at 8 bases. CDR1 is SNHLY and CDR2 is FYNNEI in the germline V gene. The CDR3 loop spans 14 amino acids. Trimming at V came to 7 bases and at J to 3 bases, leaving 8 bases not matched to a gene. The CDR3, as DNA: TGTGCCAGCACCCCCGGACAGGGAATCTACGAGCAGTACTTC. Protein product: CASTPGQGIYEQYF.

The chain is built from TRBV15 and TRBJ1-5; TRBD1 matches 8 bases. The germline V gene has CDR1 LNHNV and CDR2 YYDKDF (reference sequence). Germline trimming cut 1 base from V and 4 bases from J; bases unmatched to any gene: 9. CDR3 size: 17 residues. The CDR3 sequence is CATSRVAAGGLNQPQHF. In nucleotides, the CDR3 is TGTGCCACCAGCAGAGTGGCGGCAGGGGGCCTAAATCAGCCCCAGCATTTT.